The 29 T cell receptor beta chains in this list originate from one sample, sequenced in a study of tumor and adjacent non-tumor tissue in lung cancer. A modified ARM-PCR protocol with three rounds of nested PCR amplified TCRbeta. TCRdb independently ran MiXCR on the multiplex PCR reads; one entry per CDR3 protein. Of about 93,000 distinct CDR3 sequences listed, 65% to 75% are singletons. No cell sorting was done before RNA was extracted from the tissue. Material: lung tumor tissue. These receptors originate from a man between 60 and 70 years old with non-small cell lung cancer.

This clonotype was recorded only once. The conserved phenylalanine or tryptophan is not found at the CDR3 terminus, so this likely reflects a read error. The limits of the CDR3 on the DNA are not certain, so only TCRdb's listed CDR3 is given. V usage is TRBV11-3 and J usage is TRBJ2-3. A total of 14 residues make up the CDR3, ends included. Germline V gene data show CDR1 as SGHNT and CDR2 as YENEEA. The CDR3 here is CASSLVGYTDTQHL.

Remarks on this clonotype: A read error is possible here, since a much larger clone lies one base away. The chain links TRBV20-1 to TRBJ2-1; no reliable D call. V was shortened by 0 bases and J by 0 bases, with 6 bases between the two germline ends. The CDR3 has 14 amino acids. CDR1 is DFQATT, CDR2 SNEGSKA, per germline (reference sequence). CDR3 bases: TGCAGTGCTAGAGATCTTAACTCCTACAATGAGCAGTTCTTC. Translation gives CSARDLNSYNEQFF.

As concerns this clonotype: A junction boundary mismatches the germline segment, possibly from a read error. The chain is built from TRBV14 and TRBJ2-7, with D perhaps given as TRBD1 or TRBD2 (5 bases each). Per the germline V gene, CDR1 is SGHDN and CDR2 is FVKESK. The CDR3 sequence is 16 residues long. The CDR3 bases are TGTGCCAGCAGCCCATTTTCTGGGACGGTTACCTACGAGCGGTACTTC. Amino acids: CASSPFSGTVTYERYF.

This clonotype has ten or more counts. V gene TRBV20-1 combines with J gene TRBJ1-6, with D tentatively TRBD1 (6 bases). The germline gives CDR1 DFQATT, CDR2 SNEGSKA (reference sequence). The V gene lost 3 bases and the J gene lost 7 bases, with 10 bases spanning the gap. The CDR3 extends over 13 amino acids. This CDR3 is CSASTGSNSPLHF. CDR3 DNA sequence: TGCAGTGCTAGTACAGGGAGCAATTCACCCCTCCACTTT.

Remarks on this clonotype: A read error may be the cause here, since a much bigger clone is one base away. This chain joins TRBV11-2 and TRBJ2-5, with a possible D match to TRBD1 (6 bases). Germline loops: CDR1 SGHAT, CDR2 FQNNGV. The CDR3 has 13 residues. DNA for the CDR3: TGTGCCAACAGCCTCAGGGGAAAAGAGACCCAGTACTTC. Its protein is CANSLRGKETQYF.

Comment on this clonotype: A read error is likely, as this CDR3 ends without the conserved phenylalanine or tryptophan. It is unclear where the CDR3 begins or ends on the DNA, so no DNA is shown, and the CDR3 is as TCRdb lists it. The CDR3 sequence: CASSYRDNTETFL. The chain combines TRBV6-2 or TRBV6-3 with TRBJ1-1; the D call TRBD1 from the table was never checked on the DNA. Both ends counted, the CDR3 spans 13 residues. Per the germline V gene, CDR1 is MNHEY and CDR2 is SVGEGT.

This clonotype came up many times. The rearrangement links TRBV5-4 to TRBJ1-1, with D possibly being TRBD1 (5 bases). CDR3 length: 14 amino acids. Germline V gives CDR1 SGHNT, CDR2 YYREEE (reference sequence). V gave up 2 bases and J gave up 8 bases, with 16 bases separating them. In DNA form, the CDR3 reads TGTGCCAGCAGCTTTCGAAGGGGTTACTCCGAAGCTTTCTTT. This codes for CASSFRRGYSEAFF.

With regard to this clonotype: The junction shows a germline mismatch at one end, possibly a read error. The genes are TRBV25-1 and TRBJ2-5, with D possibly TRBD2 on 6 matching bases. In germline, CDR1 is MGHDK, CDR2 SYGVNS. This CDR3 is built from 13 residues. The CDR3 spells CAISRAGRETQYF. The CDR3 nucleotides are TGTGCCATCAGTAGGGCAGGGAGGGAGACCCAGTACTTC. Full variable domain (missing parts from reference TRBV25-1 and TRBJ2-5): EADIYQTPRYLVIGTGKKITLECSQTMGHDKMYWYQQDPGMELHLIHYSYGVNSTEKGDLSSESTVSRIRTEHFPLTLESARPSHTSQYLCAISRAGRETQYFGPGTRLLVL.

A remark on this clonotype: The junction departs from the called germline gene at one end, perhaps through a read error. The chain combines TRBV6-1 with TRBJ2-2; D gene ambiguous. This CDR3 comprises 14 residues. Germline V gene lookup returns CDR1 MNHNS and CDR2 SASEGT. The CDR3 loop is CASTEHRTAGELFF. For the CDR3, the DNA is TGTGCCAGCACTGAACATCGAACTGCCGGGGAGCTGTTTTTT.

Of note for this clonotype: At one boundary the junction diverges from the germline segment, which might be a read error. The rearrangement links TRBV6-2 or TRBV6-3 to TRBJ2-7, with unresolved D. CDR3 size: 11 residues. The germline V gene encodes CDR1 MNHEY and CDR2 SVGEGT. The CDR3 nucleotides read TGTGTCAGCATTAATACCTACGAGCAGTACTTC. As protein: CVSINTYEQYF.

This clonotype qualifies as medium-sized. The chain's CDR3 is CSASGSGLAGAYNEQFF. CDR3 coding DNA: TGCAGTGCTAGTGGCTCCGGACTAGCGGGGGCCTACAATGAGCAGTTCTTC. V is TRBV20-1 and J is TRBJ2-1, with TRBD2 matching 13 bases. There are 17 residues in the CDR3. The V and J ends lost 3 bases and 2 bases, in that order; junction bases with no gene match: 7. Germline-derived CDR1 and CDR2 are DFQATT and SNEGSKA (reference sequence).

This clonotype was found many times. The chain is built from TRBV6-1 and TRBJ2-5; D is ambiguous. Looked up from germline, CDR1 is MNHNS and CDR2 is SASEGT. The CDR3 is 11 residues long. The ends were cut back, 7 bases at V and 5 bases at J, with 8 bases in the middle. In DNA form, the CDR3 reads TGTGCCAGCAAGTCGTGGGAGACCCAGTACTTC. It yields the protein CASKSWETQYF.

As regards this clonotype: Since the CDR3 does not end with the conserved phenylalanine or tryptophan, this likely comes from a read error. The chain combines TRBV6-1 with TRBJ2-1; tentative D call: TRBD1 (6 bases). Germline V gives CDR1 MNHNS, CDR2 SASEGT. With 1 base removed from V and 10 bases from J, the gap between germline ends came to 14 bases. The CDR3 runs 14 residues. The CDR3 nucleotides are TGTGCCAGCAGTGAAGGTTCAGGGGAAGAGGAGCAGTTCCTC. Translated: CASSEGSGEEEQFL.

This chain uses TRBV5-1 with TRBJ1-4; tentatively, D is TRBD1 (5 bases). CDR1 and CDR2 (germline): SGHRS, YFSETQ. V lost 6 bases and J 10 bases, leaving 19 bases between the germline ends. The CDR3 loop spans 14 amino acids. The CDR3, as DNA: TGCGCCAGCAACCCGGGGGGTGCTTCTAGAAAACTGTTTTTT. Its translation: CASNPGGASRKLFF.

With respect to this clonotype: Germline and junction disagree at one end, which may indicate a read error. V gene TRBV7-9 combines with J gene TRBJ1-2, with 7 nucleotides matching TRBD1. Germline V lookup: CDR1 SEHNR, CDR2 FQNEAQ (reference sequence). The CDR3 sequence is 15 residues long. This CDR3 is CASRLISRGHYDYTF. CDR3 nucleotide sequence: TGTGCCAGCCGCTTAATTTCAAGGGGGCACTATGACTACACCTTC. The full variable domain, with the rest looked up from reference TRBV7-9 and TRBJ1-2, is DTGVSQNPRHKITKRGQNVTFRCDPISEHNRLYWYRQTLGQGPEFLTYFQNEAQLEKSRLLSDRFSAERPKGSFSTLEIQRTEQGDSAMYLCASRLISRGHYDYTFGSGTRLTVV.

In regard to this clonotype: A read error is possible here, since a much larger clone lies one base away. This chain links TRBV6-2 or TRBV6-3 with TRBJ1-5; 8 nucleotides match TRBD1. Looked up from germline, CDR1 is MNHEY and CDR2 is SVGEGT. The CDR3 has 12 amino acids. This CDR3 is CAGSPGQGPQHF. CDR3 nucleotide sequence: TGTGCCGGCAGTCCCGGACAGGGACCCCAGCATTTT.

Turning to this clonotype: Lacking the conserved final phenylalanine or tryptophan, this CDR3 likely reflects a read error. This chain joins TRBV11-1 and TRBJ1-1, with 7 bases lining up with TRBD1. The trim removed 2 bases at V and 2 bases at J, leaving 11 bases unmatched. CDR3 size: 17 residues. The germline CDR1 and CDR2 sequences are SGHAT and FQDESV (reference sequence). As DNA, the CDR3 is TGTGCCAGCAGCTTATTCAGGGACAGTATAGTTAACACTGAAGCTTTCATT. Translated: CASSLFRDSIVNTEAFI.

This chain joins TRBV11-2 and TRBJ1-2; D ambiguous. This CDR3 spans 13 amino acids. Germline CDR1 reads SGHAT; CDR2 reads FQNNGV. The CDR3 DNA follows: TGTACTAGCAGCCTATGGAGAAAAACAGGCTACACCTTC. Protein sequence: CTSSLWRKTGYTF.

This clonotype showed up just once. This may stem from a read error, because a much larger clone lies one nucleotide away. The gene calls are TRBV30 and TRBJ2-2, with D maybe TRBD1 (6 bases). V lost 0 bases to trimming and J lost 7 bases, with 12 bases between them. Germline lookup yields CDR1 GTSNPN and CDR2 SVGIG (reference sequence). The CDR3 loop spans 14 amino acids. This CDR3 is CAWSVQGSSGELFF. As DNA, the CDR3 is TGTGCCTGGAGTGTCCAGGGGTCTAGCGGGGAGCTGTTTTTT.

Concerning this clonotype: A read error may produce the germline difference seen at one junction end. The chain employs TRBV14 and TRBJ1-6; 8 bases fit TRBD1. CDR1 and CDR2 from the germline V gene are SGHDN and FVKESK. The CDR3 runs to 14 residues. CDR3 bases: TGTGCCAGCAGCTGGACAGGGACGAATTCACACCTCCACTTT. Translated: CASSWTGTNSHLHF.

Turning to this clonotype: The CDR3 ends on some other residue instead of the conserved phenylalanine or tryptophan, so this is likely a read error. The rearrangement uses TRBV6-6 and TRBJ2-3, with D perhaps TRBD2 (5 bases). CDR3 length: 13 residues. CDR1 and CDR2 from the germline V gene are MNHNY and SVGAGI (reference sequence). Trimming shortened V by 7 bases and J by 6 bases, and 14 bases separated the two germline ends. CDR3 sequence (DNA): TGTGCCAGCAATACCGGGGTGCCGGATACGCAGTATTTG. This encodes CASNTGVPDTQYL.

In the case of this clonotype: A clone one base away is much larger, so this may be a read error. The chain has TRBV7-9 and TRBJ1-5; 12 nucleotides agree with TRBD1. Germline V CDR1 and CDR2: SEHNR, FQNEAQ (reference sequence). The CDR3 covers 15 residues. The CDR3 DNA is TGTGCCAGCAGCTCGGGACAGGGGGCCAATCAGCCCCAGGATTTT. As protein: CASSSGQGANQPQDF.

This clonotype was seen a single time. Being one base from a much bigger clone, this may be a read error. This chain links TRBV12-3 or TRBV12-4 with TRBJ1-3; D may be TRBD1 (5 bases). V dropped 0 bases and J dropped 5 bases, with 17 bases sitting between them. The CDR3 consists of 17 residues. The DNA for the CDR3 is TGTGCCAGCAGTTTAGCGGGGACGCTCCAAAGGAGAAACACCATATATTTT. As protein: CASSLAGTLQRRNTIYF.

V usage is TRBV28 and J usage is TRBJ2-5, with D perhaps TRBD2 (5 bases). The V and J ends lost 5 bases and 1 base respectively, with 11 bases between them. CDR3 length equals 14 residues. Germline V gives CDR1 MDHEN, CDR2 SYDVKM. For the CDR3, the DNA is TGTGCCAGCAGTCTCCGGAGGCTCCAAGAGACCCAGTACTTC. It codes for CASSLRRLQETQYF.

As to this clonotype: Germline and junction disagree at one end, which may indicate a read error. This chain links TRBV5-4 with TRBJ1-2; D remains ambiguous. The CDR3 contains 12 residues. Germline-derived CDR1 and CDR2 are SGHNT and YYREEE (reference sequence). The CDR3 DNA sequence: TGTACCAGCAGCACCTCAGACTATGGCCACACCTTC. Translated, it gives CTSSTSDYGHTF.

As regards this clonotype: At one of its ends the junction is not consistent with the germline gene, which may arise from a read error. The CDR3 loop reads CASSPPGGVRVYDYTF. The CDR3 DNA reads TGTGCCAGCAGCCCCCCTGGGGGGGTTCGGGTATATGACTACACCTTC. The genes are TRBV12-3 or TRBV12-4 and TRBJ1-2, with a tentative D call TRBD1 (5 bases). The CDR3 totals 16 residues.

The chain is built from TRBV12-3 or TRBV12-4 and TRBJ1-2, with D possibly matching TRBD1 (6 bases). The V end was cut by 7 bases, the J end by 6 bases, with 15 bases between. The CDR3 totals 13 residues. The chain's CDR3 is CASTYRERDGYTF. CDR3 nucleotides: TGTGCCAGCACATACAGGGAGCGCGATGGCTACACCTTC.

In regard to this clonotype: A read error is possible here, since a much larger clone lies one base away. The chain employs TRBV11-2 and TRBJ2-1, with unresolved D. Germline V gives CDR1 SGHAT, CDR2 FQNNGV. The CDR3 is 15 amino acids. CDR3 residues: CASSIDGSSYNEQFF. CDR3 DNA: TGTGCCAGCAGCATAGATGGTAGCTCCTACAATGAGCAGTTCTTC.

About this clonotype: The junction and the germline gene differ at one end; a read error may be behind it. V and J are TRBV4-3 and TRBJ2-3; D possibly uses TRBD1 or TRBD2 (5 bases each). CDR3 length: 18 residues. The germline gives CDR1 LGHNA, CDR2 YSLEER. As DNA, the CDR3 is TGTGCCAGCAGCCAAGAGGGTGGGGGATCGGGGCCAGCTGATACGCAGTATTTT. This codes for CASSQEGGGSGPADTQYF.